A selection of T cell receptor beta chains follows, all from one sample in a study of blood T cell repertoires in COVID-19. Sequencing was performed with immunoSEQ multiplex PCR; in TCRdb, only in-frame clones are kept and a portion is missing. The sample shows around 100,000 clones, around 92% of them seen only once. The specimen was peripheral blood. These receptors all come from a woman aged 55-69 years with acute or convalescent COVID-19. Each CDR3 is given with its conserved first and last residue. A D gene is named only where the DNA matches it firmly. Size is stated for part of the rows, as once, few or many counts, or as a class when the clone is expanded.

>TRBD2|once|TRBV11-2|TRBJ2-7
CASSLQGGSYEQYF
TGTGCCAGCAGCTTACAGGGAGGGTCCTACGAGCAGTACTTC
>.|.|TRBV5-1|TRBJ2-3
CASSFDDGADTQYF
TGCGCCAGCAGCTTCGACGACGGGGCAGATACGCAGTATTTT
>TRBD1|.|TRBV12-3/TRBV12-4|TRBJ1-1
CASSVTGGTEAFF
TGTGCCAGCAGTGTAACAGGGGGGACTGAAGCTTTCTTT
>.|few|TRBV21-1|TRBJ1-1
CASSPWNTEAFF
TGTGCCAGCAGTCCCTGGAACACTGAAGCTTTCTTT
>.|.|TRBV5-1|TRBJ2-5
CASSLYSAQETQYF
TGCGCCAGCAGCCTGTACTCCGCGCAAGAGACCCAGTACTTC
>.|.|TRBV5-4|TRBJ2-1
CASTLGAGNSYNEQFF
TGTGCCAGCACCTTGGGAGCGGGTAATTCCTACAATGAGCAGTTCTTC
>TRBD1|.|TRBV5-1|TRBJ1-2
CASSLGDSNYGYTF
TGCGCCAGCAGCTTGGGGGACAGCAACTATGGCTACACCTTC
>.|.|TRBV24-1|TRBJ2-1
CATSDSGTQAYNEQFF
TGTGCCACCAGTGATTCAGGGACTCAGGCGTACAATGAGCAGTTCTTC
>.|.|TRBV9|TRBJ1-1
CASSVAGHEGAEAFF
TGTGCCAGCAGCGTAGCTGGACATGAGGGGGCTGAAGCTTTCTTT
>.|.|TRBV5-1|TRBJ2-2
CASSLSIPGELFF
TGCGCCAGCAGCCTCTCTATCCCCGGGGAGCTGTTTTTT
>.|.|TRBV18|TRBJ2-7
CASSPQMSGQGYEQYF
TGTGCCAGCTCACCGCAGATGTCAGGTCAGGGTTACGAGCAGTACTTC
>TRBD1|.|TRBV3-1/TRBV3-2|TRBJ1-1
CASSLSPGTGGANTEAFF
TGTGCCAGCAGCCTAAGCCCCGGGACAGGGGGAGCCAACACTGAAGCTTTCTTT
>.|.|TRBV4-1|TRBJ2-3
CASSPQRLVWGTDTQYF
TGCGCCAGCAGCCCGCAGCGTCTCGTCTGGGGCACAGATACGCAGTATTTT
>.|.|TRBV18|TRBJ2-6
CASSGMRPTVSGANVLTF
TGTGCCAGCTCCGGGATGCGACCGACGGTCTCTGGGGCCAACGTCCTGACTTTC
>TRBD2|.|TRBV10-3|TRBJ2-1
CAISEPRTSGHNEQFF
TGTGCCATCAGTGAGCCCCGGACTAGCGGACACAATGAGCAGTTCTTC
>TRBD1|.|TRBV5-1|TRBJ1-2
CASSPRQGRDGYTF
TGCGCCAGCAGCCCCAGACAGGGGAGGGATGGCTACACCTTC
>TRBD1|.|TRBV5-1|TRBJ1-4
CASRAGTGYEKLFF
TGCGCCAGCAGGGCCGGGACAGGGTATGAAAAACTGTTTTTT
>.|.|TRBV3-1/TRBV3-2|TRBJ1-2
CASSRTSGDGYTF
TGTGCCAGCAGCCGAACTTCGGGGGATGGCTACACCTTC
>.|.|TRBV6-1|TRBJ1-2
CASSEAWTVGGYTF
TGTGCCAGCAGTGAAGCATGGACAGTAGGTGGCTACACCTTC
>.|.|TRBV7-9|TRBJ2-1
CASSLESGLGEQFF
TGTGCCAGCAGCTTAGAGTCAGGGTTGGGTGAGCAGTTCTTC
>.|once|TRBV7-9|TRBJ2-1
CASSLILALYNEQFF
TGTGCCAGCAGCTTAATACTAGCTCTTTACAATGAGCAGTTCTTC
>TRBD1|.|TRBV5-5|TRBJ1-2
CASSDHPTGNYGYTF
TGTGCCAGCAGCGATCATCCGACAGGGAACTATGGCTACACCTTC
>TRBD2|.|TRBV5-1|TRBJ2-1
CASSLDTSGRDEQFF
TGCGCCAGCAGCTTGGACACTAGCGGGAGGGATGAGCAGTTCTTC
>.|.|TRBV29-1|TRBJ2-5
CSVRFQETQYF
TGCAGCGTGCGGTTCCAAGAGACCCAGTACTTC
>TRBD1|.|TRBV5-1|TRBJ1-1
CASSQTGAGMNTEAFF
TGCGCCAGCAGCCAGACAGGGGCAGGGATGAACACTGAAGCTTTCTTT
>.|.|TRBV4-2|TRBJ2-6
CASSQVPQGPGAGANVLTF
TGTGCCAGCAGCCAAGTACCGCAGGGCCCGGGAGCTGGGGCCAACGTCCTGACTTTC
>.|.|TRBV19|TRBJ2-2
CASIDSGRTGELFF
TGTGCCAGTATAGACAGCGGGCGCACCGGGGAGCTGTTTTTT
>TRBD1|.|TRBV5-5|TRBJ1-1
CASSLRDRLNTEAFF
TGTGCCAGCAGCTTGAGGGACAGGTTAAACACTGAAGCTTTCTTT
>TRBD2|.|TRBV28|TRBJ2-7
CASSLPPLLAGAYEQYF
TGTGCCAGCAGTTTGCCCCCCCTACTAGCGGGGGCCTACGAGCAGTACTTC
>.|.|TRBV3-1/TRBV3-2|TRBJ2-5
CASSRAGLKETQYF
TGTGCCAGCAGCCGAGCGGGTCTGAAAGAGACCCAGTACTTC
>.|once|TRBV19|TRBJ2-7
CASSLGRGDEQYF
TGTGCCAGTAGCCTCGGGCGGGGCGACGAGCAGTACTTC
>.|.|TRBV3-1/TRBV3-2|TRBJ2-2
CASSQLSRLVTNTGELFF
TGTGCCAGCAGCCAACTTTCCAGACTAGTAACGAACACCGGGGAGCTGTTTTTT
>TRBD1|.|TRBV19|TRBJ2-3
CASSARGQGGTDTQYF
TGTGCCAGTAGCGCCCGGGGACAGGGCGGCACAGATACGCAGTATTTT
>TRBD1|.|TRBV12-3/TRBV12-4|TRBJ1-1
CASSLQGSTEAFF
TGTGCCAGCAGTCTACAGGGGAGCACTGAAGCTTTCTTT
>TRBD2|.|TRBV12-5|TRBJ2-1
CASGLGLAGDNEQFF
TGTGCTAGTGGTTTAGGACTAGCGGGGGACAATGAGCAGTTCTTC
>.|.|TRBV6-5|TRBJ1-1
CASSYTEVVSEAFF
TGTGCCAGCAGTTACACGGAGGTGGTAAGTGAAGCTTTCTTT
>.|.|TRBV3-1/TRBV3-2|TRBJ1-1
CASSSSKFEAFF
TGTGCCAGCAGCAGCTCTAAATTTGAAGCTTTCTTT
>.|.|TRBV29-1|TRBJ1-2
CSVGGSGGYTF
TGCAGCGTGGGGGGAAGTGGCGGCTACACCTTC
>.|.|TRBV5-1|TRBJ1-4
CASSLRTVPNEKLFF
TGCGCCAGCAGCCTTCGGACAGTACCCAATGAAAAACTGTTTTTT
>.|.|TRBV27|TRBJ1-3
CASSFLSGNTIYF
TGTGCCAGCAGTTTCCTCTCTGGAAACACCATATATTTT
>TRBD2|.|TRBV6-5|TRBJ2-3
CASSYPTSGRTDTQYF
TGTGCCAGCAGTTACCCGACTAGCGGGAGAACAGATACGCAGTATTTT
>TRBD2|.|TRBV6-5|TRBJ2-1
CASSRTSGPRNEQFF
TGTGCCAGCAGTCGGACTAGCGGACCTCGCAATGAGCAGTTCTTC